The clone carrying this T cell receptor beta chain turned up a few times. Trimming took 5 bases from V and 4 from J, leaving 11 bases between them. CDR1 is MNHEY, CDR2 SVGEGT, per germline. The CDR3 contains 13 residues. Using a J-beta primer mix together with a sample-barcoded 5' primer, a second PCR was run for roughly 6 to 12 cycles. MiXCR was run by TCRdb on the 5' RACE reads, yielding one entry per CDR3 protein. Of around 500,000 distinct CDR3 sequences listed, roughly a quarter are singletons. This specimen belongs to a study of blood T cells in healthy people across ages. It was 9.5 to 10 milliliters of peripheral blood that were drawn from each donor. These same records also appear under a second study, on T cells of mothers and their children. From that second work: Per mother, over 9 million TCR beta CDR3 reads were obtained; per child, approximately 3 million.

This clonotype originated in a boy aged 2 to 10 in good health. Sample: blood. V usage is TRBV6-2 or TRBV6-3 and J usage is TRBJ1-1; D perhaps matches TRBD1 (5 bases). The DNA of the CDR3 is TGTGCCAGCAGTGGCTCCGGGGGCACTGAAGCTTTCTTT. This sequence encodes CASSGSGGTEAFF.